These T cell receptor beta chains were read from a single sample in a study of blood T cell repertoires in COVID-19. The table came from immunoSEQ multiplex PCR; TCRdb's copy has only in-frame clones and leaves some out. In the table there are over 55,000 clones, around 83% of which are singletons. Sequencing was carried out using peripheral blood. These receptors were collected from a man between 45 and 60 years old with COVID-19, enrolled during active disease. Each CDR3 is given with its conserved first and last residue. The D gene is left open where the match is weak. Only part of the rows carry a size: once, few, many, or a class if the clone is expanded.

TRBV10-3	.	TRBJ1-2	.	CAISESIPTNYGYTF	TGTGCCATCAGTGAGTCCATTCCTACTAACTATGGCTACACCTTC
TRBV30	TRBD1	TRBJ2-7	.	CAWGTGSYEQYF	TGTGCCTGGGGGACAGGGTCCTACGAGCAGTACTTC
TRBV5-8	TRBD1	TRBJ1-5	few	CASSFGTGPYQPQHF	TGTGCCAGCAGCTTCGGGACAGGGCCTTATCAGCCCCAGCATTTT
TRBV4-3	TRBD1	TRBJ2-1	.	CASSQWDRGNEQFF	TGCGCCAGCAGCCAATGGGACAGGGGAAATGAGCAGTTCTTC
TRBV7-8	.	TRBJ2-1	.	CASSLGSRDLTNEQFF	TGTGCCAGCAGCTTAGGGTCGCGGGACCTTACAAATGAGCAGTTCTTC
TRBV20-1	TRBD1	TRBJ2-2	.	CSASWAGGTGELFF	TGCAGTGCTAGTTGGGCAGGGGGCACCGGGGAGCTGTTTTTT
TRBV6-6	TRBD2	TRBJ2-7	.	CASSLAGGPSTYEQYF	TGTGCCAGCAGTTTGGCGGGAGGGCCTTCTACCTACGAGCAGTACTTC
TRBV5-1	TRBD2	TRBJ2-3	few	CASSLAGRETDTQYF	TGCGCCAGCAGCTTGGCCGGGCGGGAGACAGATACGCAGTATTTT
TRBV7-9	.	TRBJ1-2	.	CASSLDSPSNYGYTF	TGTGCCAGCAGCTTAGACAGTCCGAGTAACTATGGCTACACCTTC
TRBV4-3	.	TRBJ1-1	.	CASSQARLRNTEAFF	TGCGCCAGCAGCCAAGCCAGGCTTCGAAACACTGAAGCTTTCTTT
TRBV29-1	.	TRBJ2-7	.	CSVEVGRVHEQYF	TGCAGCGTTGAGGTGGGCAGGGTCCACGAGCAGTACTTC
TRBV25-1	.	TRBJ1-4	.	CASSSGWNEKLFF	TGTGCCAGCAGTTCAGGGTGGAACGAAAAACTGTTTTTT
TRBV3-1/TRBV3-2	.	TRBJ2-1	.	CASSRQVGAGEQFF	TGTGCCAGCAGCCGGCAGGTAGGGGCCGGTGAGCAGTTCTTC
TRBV19	TRBD1	TRBJ2-3	once	CASRKGQGSTDTQYF	TGTGCCAGTAGAAAGGGACAGGGGAGCACAGATACGCAGTATTTT
TRBV4-1	TRBD1	TRBJ1-4	.	CASSQQTGINEKLFF	TGCGCCAGCAGCCAGCAGACAGGGATTAATGAAAAACTGTTTTTT
TRBV4-1	.	TRBJ2-1	.	CASSQPLKRNEQFF	TGCGCCAGCAGCCAACCCTTAAAGCGAAATGAGCAGTTCTTC
TRBV10-3	.	TRBJ2-7	.	CAIGQQGDEQYF	TGTGCCATCGGACAACAGGGAGACGAGCAGTACTTC
TRBV15	TRBD2	TRBJ2-7	.	CATSRDTSGSYEQYF	TGTGCCACCAGCAGAGATACTAGCGGCTCCTACGAGCAGTACTTC
TRBV7-6	TRBD2	TRBJ2-2	.	CASSSLAGLNTGELFF	TGTGCCAGCAGCTCCCTAGCGGGACTGAACACCGGGGAGCTGTTTTTT
TRBV2	.	TRBJ2-5	.	CASSEESGRGETQYF	TGTGCCAGCAGTGAAGAGAGCGGGCGGGGAGAGACCCAGTACTTC
TRBV4-1	TRBD2	TRBJ2-3	once	CASSQDISRGLAGGLSTDTQYF	TGCGCCAGCAGCCAAGATATTAGTAGAGGACTAGCGGGAGGCTTAAGCACAGATACGCAGTATTTT
TRBV18	.	TRBJ1-2	.	CASSEGVDYGYTF	TGTGCCAGCTCCGAGGGGGTTGACTATGGCTACACCTTC
TRBV6-5	.	TRBJ1-2	.	CASSYRTGEANYGYTF	TGTGCCAGCAGTTACCGGACGGGGGAAGCTAACTATGGCTACACCTTC
TRBV11-2	TRBD2	TRBJ2-5	few	CASSRTSGRETQYF	TGTGCCAGCAGCCGGACTAGCGGGAGGGAGACCCAGTACTTC
TRBV7-9	TRBD1	TRBJ1-2	.	CASSMTGQTARGYTF	TGTGCCAGCAGCATGACGGGACAGACCGCACGCGGCTACACCTTC
TRBV21-1	.	TRBJ1-1	.	CASSKLGDTEAFF	TGTGCCAGCAGCAAATTAGGGGACACTGAAGCTTTCTTT
TRBV28	.	TRBJ1-2	.	CASSLSGSDYGYTF	TGTGCCAGCAGTTTATCAGGGTCTGACTATGGCTACACCTTC
TRBV5-6	TRBD1	TRBJ1-5	.	CASTRRDRVQPQHF	TGTGCCAGCACCAGGAGGGACAGGGTCCAGCCCCAGCATTTT
TRBV4-1	.	TRBJ1-6	.	CASSDPPAGSWSPLHF	TGCGCCAGCTCTGACCCCCCGGCAGGGTCCTGGTCACCCCTCCACTTT
TRBV9	TRBD1	TRBJ2-2	.	CASSARQGAGELFF	TGTGCCAGCAGCGCCCGACAGGGGGCCGGGGAGCTGTTTTTT
TRBV11-2	TRBD1	TRBJ2-7	.	CASSSPGQGRYEQYF	TGTGCCAGCAGTTCTCCGGGACAGGGGCGCTACGAGCAGTACTTC
TRBV7-9	TRBD2	TRBJ2-3	.	CASSPGTSGGDTQYF	TGTGCCAGCAGCCCCGGGACTAGCGGTGGAGATACGCAGTATTTT
TRBV19	TRBD2	TRBJ2-3	once	CASSRTSGRARDTQYF	TGTGCCAGTAGCAGGACTAGCGGGAGGGCCCGAGATACGCAGTATTTT
TRBV5-8	.	TRBJ1-4	.	CASSFGQANEKLFF	TGTGCCAGCAGCTTTGGACAAGCAAATGAAAAACTGTTTTTT
TRBV27	.	TRBJ2-7	.	CASSLAGYRKEQYF	TGTGCCAGCAGTTTGGCAGGGTACCGTAAGGAGCAGTACTTC
TRBV7-2	.	TRBJ2-5	.	CASSRLDSKETQYF	TGTGCCAGCAGCAGGTTGGACAGTAAAGAGACCCAGTACTTC
TRBV19	.	TRBJ1-3	.	CASSPSILPDTIYF	TGTGCCAGTAGCCCTTCGATCCTCCCGGACACCATATATTTT
TRBV18	TRBD1	TRBJ1-4	.	CASSRQGGNEKLFF	TGTGCCAGCTCACGACAGGGTGGTAATGAAAAACTGTTTTTT
TRBV6-5	TRBD1	TRBJ1-4	.	CASSYSIQGDEKLFF	TGTGCCAGCAGTTACTCGATCCAGGGGGATGAAAAACTGTTTTTT
TRBV4-2	.	TRBJ2-2	few	CASSRTAGTTRGELFF	TGTGCCAGCAGCCGGACTGCCGGGACAACACGCGGGGAGCTGTTTTTT
TRBV7-3	TRBD1	TRBJ2-2	.	CASSLTYRGIAFSGELFF	TGTGCCAGCAGCTTAACCTACAGGGGTATCGCTTTTTCCGGGGAGCTGTTTTTT
TRBV7-9	.	TRBJ2-5	.	CASSSTGETQYF	TGTGCCAGCAGCTCGACAGGAGAGACCCAGTACTTC
TRBV19	.	TRBJ1-5	.	CASSGLQVSNQPQHF	TGTGCCAGTAGCGGCCTACAGGTATCAAATCAGCCCCAGCATTTT
TRBV7-9	.	TRBJ1-2	.	CASSGRRDNYGYTF	TGTGCCAGCAGCGGTAGGAGGGATAACTATGGCTACACCTTC
TRBV7-8	.	TRBJ1-6	.	CASSFGQSYNSPLHF	TGTGCCAGCAGCTTCGGACAGTCCTATAATTCACCCCTCCACTTT
TRBV7-8	TRBD1	TRBJ2-3	.	CASSNDRAGTDTQYF	TGTGCCAGCAGCAACGACAGGGCGGGCACAGATACGCAGTATTTT
TRBV6-5	.	TRBJ1-3	.	CASGKGGNTIYF	TGTGCCAGCGGAAAGGGGGGAAACACCATATATTTT
TRBV30	.	TRBJ2-5	once	CACLLAPTYQETQYF	TGTGCCTGCCTCCTAGCACCCACGTACCAAGAGACCCAGTACTTC
TRBV14	.	TRBJ2-2	.	CASSQAQHGELFF	TGTGCCAGCAGCCAGGCACAGCACGGGGAGCTGTTTTTT
TRBV19	.	TRBJ1-3	.	CASSPTATLGNTIYF	TGTGCCAGTAGTCCGACAGCTACCCTTGGAAACACCATATATTTT
TRBV15	.	TRBJ2-3	.	CATNSGASDTQYF	TGTGCCACCAACAGCGGAGCGTCAGATACGCAGTATTTT
TRBV19	TRBD1	TRBJ1-5	.	CASSTTGGLYSNQPQHF	TGTGCCAGTAGTACGACAGGGGGCCTGTATAGCAATCAGCCCCAGCATTTT
TRBV19	.	TRBJ2-2	few	CASSIAGGSIGELFF	TGTGCCAGTAGTATTGCAGGAGGAAGTATCGGGGAGCTGTTTTTT
TRBV28	TRBD1	TRBJ2-5	.	CASSLQGAGAETQYF	TGTGCCAGCAGTTTACAGGGGGCCGGTGCGGAGACCCAGTACTTC
TRBV28	.	TRBJ1-5	.	CASTPPSVNQPQHF	TGTGCCAGCACGCCGCCGAGTGTCAATCAGCCCCAGCATTTT
TRBV28	.	TRBJ1-4	once	CASSPRSNEKLFF	TGTGCCAGCAGCCCTAGGAGTAATGAAAAACTGTTTTTT